This T cell receptor beta chain was profiled in a study of molecular identifiers for immune sequencing clone quantification. TCRdb reprocessed the PCR reads with MiXCR, giving one entry per CDR3 protein. Of about 320,000 distinct CDR3 sequences listed, 24% are singletons. Naive CD8 libraries were made from about 19,000 to 1,100,000 sorted cells, and they used 10%, 30% or 50% RNA. Trimming left V 7 bases short and J 8 bases short, with 14 bases between. CDR3 length equals 13 residues. The chain is built from TRBV12-3 or TRBV12-4 and TRBJ1-4; no clear D gene. This receptor was identified in a human donor in good health. Some libraries in this study had Jurkat cell RNA spiked in. Sequencing was carried out using naive CD8+ T cells from blood, with Jurkat cell RNA spiked in. Subset specified: FACS-sorted CD8+CD4-CCR7+CD45RA+ naive T cells. In nucleotides, the CDR3 is TGTGCCAGCACCCAAGGACCACCAGAAAAACTGTTTTTT. Its translation: CASTQGPPEKLFF.